These 7 T cell receptor beta chains were all obtained from the same sample, sequenced in a study of CD8 T cells in ankylosing spondylitis. One entry per CDR3 protein, called by TCRdb with MiXCR from the 5' RACE reads. Counted here are 300,000 to 350,000 distinct CDR3 sequences, roughly 11% occurring once; the ten biggest clones make up roughly 9.2%. Sequencing used blood, either unsorted or a sorted T cell fraction (not recorded which). These TCRs come from a female donor with ankylosing spondylitis or in good health (not recorded which).

This clonotype has a count of ten or more. The rearrangement joins TRBV6-1 to TRBJ2-3, with D perhaps assigned TRBD1 or TRBD2 (5 bases each). Trimming took 8 bases from V and 3 from J, leaving 18 bases between them. This CDR3 has 15 amino acids. The V gene's germline CDR1 is MNHNS and CDR2 SASEGT. The CDR3 nucleotides are TGTGCCAGCCTAAAGAGAGGGGCGACGACAGATACGCAGTATTTT. Translating it yields CASLKRGATTDTQYF.

The J gene is TRBJ2-2, the V gene TRBV7-2; D may match TRBD1 or TRBD2 (5 bases each). The CDR3 totals 13 residues. The V end was cut by 5 bases, the J end by 5 bases, with 9 bases between. Germline V gene lookup returns CDR1 SGHTA and CDR2 FQGNSA. The CDR3 region is CASSPEGTGELFF. CDR3 DNA sequence: TGTGCCAGCAGCCCAGAGGGGACCGGGGAGCTGTTTTTT.

This clonotype has at least ten counts. The chain employs TRBV12-3 or TRBV12-4 and TRBJ1-4, with a possible D match to TRBD1 (6 bases). V was pared by 7 bases and J by 8 bases, with 11 bases between. CDR3 length: 12 residues. CDR3 in DNA: TGTGCCAGCACCCTCGGACAGGAAAAACTGTTTTTT. This gives the protein CASTLGQEKLFF.

This clonotype has at least ten counts. The gene calls are TRBV7-9 and TRBJ2-2, with 8 bases aligning to TRBD1. V lost 7 bases and J lost 5; bases outside the gene matches: 3. Germline V gives CDR1 SEHNR, CDR2 FQNEAQ (reference sequence). The CDR3 spans 13 residues. CDR3 in amino acids: CASKDRATGELFF. Written as DNA, the CDR3 is TGTGCCAGCAAGGACAGGGCTACCGGGGAGCTGTTTTTT.

This clonotype was detected many times. The chain has TRBV6-1 and TRBJ2-2; 7 bases fit TRBD1. This CDR3 is 18 amino acids long. Germline lookup yields CDR1 MNHNS and CDR2 SASEGT. Trimming removed 6 bases from V and 2 bases from J; junction bases left unmatched: 15. The CDR3 DNA sequence: TGTGCCAGCAGGAAACACGGGAAGGGACAGATTAACACCGGGGAGCTGTTTTTT. This codes for CASRKHGKGQINTGELFF.

The genes are TRBV3-1 and TRBJ1-2; D remains ambiguous. Germline V gene sequence: CDR1 LGHDT, CDR2 YNNKEL (reference sequence). This CDR3 is 14 amino acids long. Trimming pared 1 base from V and 1 base from J, leaving 7 bases between. The CDR3 here is CASSQGTNNYGYTF. The CDR3, as DNA: TGTGCCAGCAGCCAAGGAACCAATAACTATGGCTACACCTTC. Variable domain in full (rest from reference TRBV3-1 and TRBJ1-2): DTAVSQTPKYLVTQMGNDKSIKCEQNLGHDTMYWYKQDSKKFLKIMFSYNNKELIINETVPNRFSPKSPDKAHLNLHINSLELGDSAVYFCASSQGTNNYGYTFGSGTRLTVV.

This clonotype was seen ten or more times. V usage is TRBV20-1 and J usage is TRBJ2-7, with a tentative D call TRBD2 (6 bases). V shed 6 bases and J shed 1 base, with 16 bases lying between them. Looked up from germline, CDR1 is DFQATT and CDR2 is SNEGSKA (reference sequence). The CDR3 is 14 amino acids. The CDR3 coding sequence is TGCAGTGCGGCCACATGGGGGACTTCCTACGAGCAGTACTTC. It translates to CSAATWGTSYEQYF.